The clone carrying this TCR beta chain was observed at least ten times. The data were taken from a study of tumor-infiltrating lymphocytes in oesophageal squamous cell carcinoma. TCRdb re-derived calls from the PCR reads in MiXCR, one entry per CDR3 protein. The sample yields 10,000 to 15,000 distinct CDR3 sequences, 58% seen once. This CDR3 is built from 13 residues. The V end was cut by 9 bases, the J end by 0 bases, with 8 bases between. The origin of this receptor is a female donor with esophageal squamous cell carcinoma. J is TRBJ1-4 and V is TRBV12-3 or TRBV12-4; the D is unclear. The material sequenced was esophageal tumor tissue. CDR3: CASNVATNEKLFF. The DNA for the CDR3 is TGTGCCAGTAATGTTGCAACTAATGAAAAACTGTTTTTT.